This TCR beta chain is drawn from a study of blood T cell repertoires in COVID-19. Libraries were prepared by immunoSEQ multiplex PCR; TCRdb keeps only in-frame clonotypes and omits some of them. The profile covers approximately 220,000 clones, with 88% appearing a single time and around 2.7% taken by the ten largest. This clone is a singleton in its sample. The CDR3 contains 16 residues. The V gene's germline CDR1 is SGHRS and CDR2 YFSETQ. Trimming cost V 3 bases and J 5 bases; bases outside gene matches: 8. Sequencing input: PBMCs or T cells enriched from blood (not recorded which). The source of this sequence is a woman between 25 and 40 years old who had recovered from COVID-19. This sequence joins TRBV5-1 and TRBJ2-3; 11 bases agree with TRBD1. The CDR3 loop is CASSSFGQGAGDTQYF. CDR3 in DNA: TGCGCCAGCAGCTCATTCGGACAGGGGGCAGGAGATACGCAGTATTTT.